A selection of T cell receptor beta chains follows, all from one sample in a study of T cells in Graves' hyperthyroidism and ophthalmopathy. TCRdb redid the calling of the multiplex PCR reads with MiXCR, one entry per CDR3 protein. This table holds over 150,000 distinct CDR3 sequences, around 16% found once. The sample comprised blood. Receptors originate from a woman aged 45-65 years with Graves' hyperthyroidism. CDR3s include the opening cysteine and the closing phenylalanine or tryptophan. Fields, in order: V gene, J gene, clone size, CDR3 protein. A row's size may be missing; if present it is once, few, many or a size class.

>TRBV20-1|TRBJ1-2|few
CSASLFFGGAGGYTF
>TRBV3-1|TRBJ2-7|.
CASSQDGGEQYF
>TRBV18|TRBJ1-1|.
CASSHDRAFAEAFF
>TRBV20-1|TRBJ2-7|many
CSARDGGRTYEQYF
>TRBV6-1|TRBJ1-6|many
CASSSGRVNNSPLHF
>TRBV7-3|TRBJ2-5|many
CASSFPGIQETQYF
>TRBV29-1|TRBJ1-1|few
CSVTAGAQSTEAFF
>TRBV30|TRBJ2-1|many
CAFGQGPPNEQFF
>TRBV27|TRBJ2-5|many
CASSFRGRVRETQYF
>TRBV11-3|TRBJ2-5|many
CASTKGSGETQYF
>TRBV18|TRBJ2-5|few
CASSPPGLAGGQETQYF
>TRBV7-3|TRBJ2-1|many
CASSVGRGLASNEQFF
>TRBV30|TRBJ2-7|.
CAYSGSFSYEQYF
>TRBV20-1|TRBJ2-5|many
CTGRDKRTQYF
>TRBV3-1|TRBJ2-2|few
CASSYRTSGRNTGELFF
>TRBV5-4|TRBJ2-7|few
CASSLGVGMDEQYF
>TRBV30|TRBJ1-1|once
CAWTRGNTEAFF
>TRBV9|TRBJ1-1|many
CASSVGQFTEAFF
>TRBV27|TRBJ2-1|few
CASNRIQGATTYNEQFF
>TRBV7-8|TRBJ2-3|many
CASSFKDTQYF
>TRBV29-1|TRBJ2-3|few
CSLEGKGTDTQYF
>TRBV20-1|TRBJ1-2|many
CSARQSLIRGIPANYGYTF